This TCR beta chain was sequenced for a study of blood T cell repertoires in COVID-19. At the level of the study: Sites across the United States, Italy and Spain contributed samples from acute and convalescent COVID-19.

Trimming took 0 bases from V and 12 from J; bases not matched to a gene: 2. CDR1 is MNHNY, CDR2 SVGAGI, per germline (reference sequence). The CDR3 is 12 amino acids. Authors' analysis steps: Amplification from reference gene primers served as the basis for estimated nucleated cell counts. Assay used: immunoSEQ multiplex PCR; TCRdb lists only in-frame clones, some missing. V and J calls plus clone size are reproduced from that table; the DNA served to infer D and trimming. The sample holds more than 140,000 clones, 80% to 90% seen once. The clonotype was recovered from a woman in her forties or fifties in a cohort sampled during active or convalescent COVID-19. The specimen was peripheral blood. The rearrangement links TRBV6-6 to TRBJ2-1; TRBD2 matches at 7 bases. This chain's CDR3 is CASSYSGRGQFF. The CDR3 region has the DNA TGTGCCAGCAGTTACTCGGGGAGGGGGCAGTTCTTC.